The 9 T cell receptor beta chains below were found in one sample sequenced in a study of T cell repertoires in cytomegalovirus infection (dated by TCRdb to the late 2010s). Instrument on record: Illumina HiSeq 1500. Using fastp at Q25 and MiXCR, TCRdb reprocessed the public reads and kept productive beta chains. CDR3 protein duplicates are merged, each entry listing the most common genes and DNA. In all, the sample holds 300,000 to 450,000 distinct CDR3 sequences, and around 18% of those were seen once. In total, the top ten clones hold roughly 8.7% of the sample. What was sequenced was PBMCs. The receptors shown here come from a human donor in good health (CMV status not recorded). Some clones in this sample may be carry-over from other donors' samples.

This clonotype was seen at least ten times. The V call is TRBV7-2, the J call TRBJ2-5, with a weak D call TRBD1 (6 bases). The CDR3 has 16 residues. Germline V gives CDR1 SGHTA, CDR2 FQGNSA. The V gene lost 1 base and the J gene lost 5 bases, with 17 bases spanning the gap. CDR3 in amino acids: CASSLGLTGIGETQYF. CDR3 sequence (DNA): TGTGCCAGCAGCTTAGGGCTAACAGGGATCGGCGAGACCCAGTACTTC.

This chain joins TRBV2 and TRBJ2-3, with 11 bases lining up with TRBD2. CDR1 and CDR2 (germline): SNHLY, FYNNEI. This CDR3 contains 15 residues. After removal of 3 bases from V and 6 bases from J, the junction contained 5 bases not matched to a gene. The CDR3 DNA is TGTGCCAGCAGTGAGCTAGCGGGAGGTTCTGATACGCAGTATTTT. Translated: CASSELAGGSDTQYF.

The V and J genes are TRBV24-1 and TRBJ2-1; D may be TRBD1 or TRBD2 (6 bases each). CDR3 length equals 14 residues. Germline values: CDR1 KGHDR, CDR2 SFDVKD. The germline V and J ends were trimmed by 9 bases and 5 bases, with 16 bases remaining between them. The CDR3 DNA is TGTGCCACCCAGGGGAGACGGGGGAACAATGAGCAGTTCTTC. Residues: CATQGRRGNNEQFF.

This clonotype was detected ten times or more. V is TRBV7-2 and J is TRBJ1-2; no clear D gene. The V gene lost 2 bases and the J gene lost 4 bases, with 8 bases spanning the gap. CDR1 and CDR2 (germline): SGHTA, FQGNSA. This CDR3 has 13 residues. The CDR3: CASSLPPLYGYTF. CDR3 nucleotide sequence: TGTGCCAGCAGCTTACCCCCGCTCTATGGCTACACCTTC.

This clonotype occurred a few times. The genes are TRBV27 and TRBJ2-7; either TRBD1 or TRBD2 may supply D (6 bases each). Between the trimmed V and J ends, which lost 6 bases and 7 bases, there was a span of 19 bases. This CDR3 comprises 14 residues. The germline V gene encodes CDR1 MNHEY and CDR2 SMNVEV (reference sequence). CDR3 nucleotide sequence: TGTGCCAGCAGCACCTCTGGACCGGGGGCAGAGCAGTACTTC. Translating gives CASSTSGPGAEQYF.

This clonotype has just a few counts. CDR3 in DNA: TGTGCCAGCAGTTCCCGGGGTAGCGGGAGCAACGAGCAGTACTTC. Protein: CASSSRGSGSNEQYF. The rearrangement uses TRBV28 and TRBJ2-7; TRBD2 aligns across 9 bases. The CDR3 is 15 amino acids. Trimming cost V 4 bases and J 5 bases; bases outside gene matches: 9. The germline V gene encodes CDR1 MDHEN and CDR2 SYDVKM.

This chain joins TRBV5-1 and TRBJ2-2; no clear D gene. This CDR3 region has 15 residues. Germline-derived CDR1 and CDR2 are SGHRS and YFSETQ. V was clipped by 2 bases and J by 0 bases, with 8 bases between them. The CDR3 nucleotides read TGCGCCAGCAGCTTAGCCCTAGCGAACACCGGGGAGCTGTTTTTT. This translates into CASSLALANTGELFF.

Many counts were recorded for this clonotype. The V gene is TRBV11-2, the J gene TRBJ2-1; D may correspond to TRBD1 or TRBD2 (5 bases each). V shed 4 bases and J shed 6 bases, with 10 bases lying between them. This CDR3 contains 13 residues. In germline, CDR1 is SGHAT, CDR2 FQNNGV. The CDR3 loop reads CASSSGPANEQFF. The CDR3 DNA sequence: TGTGCCAGCAGCTCGGGACCCGCCAATGAGCAGTTCTTC.

The chain recombines TRBV20-1 with TRBJ2-7; TRBD2 agrees at 10 bases. J was trimmed by 1 base and V by 3 bases; bases with no gene match: 9. Germline V gene sequence: CDR1 DFQATT, CDR2 SNEGSKA (reference sequence). The CDR3 is 16 residues long. As DNA, the CDR3 is TGCAGTGCTAGTGCTAGCGGGAGCAAGGGTTCCTACGAGCAGTACTTC. This translates into CSASASGSKGSYEQYF.